This is a list of T cell receptor beta chains from one sample in a study of blood T cell repertoires in COVID-19. Clones were read by immunoSEQ multiplex PCR, and TCRdb kept only the in-frame ones, dropping some. The data show hundreds of thousands of clones, with nearly 90% seen just once and 0.8% to 1% held by the top ten. The sample was PBMCs or T cells enriched from blood (not recorded which). Receptors originate from a woman in her thirties who had recovered from COVID-19. Both conserved end residues are part of each CDR3. The D gene is left open where the match is weak. A clone size is listed for some rows: how often the clone was seen (once, few, many), or a class if it is expanded.

cdr3_nt cdr3_aa d_call clone_size j_call v_call
TGTGCCAGCAGCCTTACAGGGTATGAGCAGTACTTC CASSLTGYEQYF NA once TRBJ2-7 TRBV5-6
TGTGCCAGCAGCGCTAGCGGAAGCTCCTACAATGAGCAGTTCTTC CASSASGSSYNEQFF TRBD2 NA TRBJ2-1 TRBV3-1/TRBV3-2
TGTGCCAGCAGCCAAGCTGGGACAGGGAGCTATGGCTACACCTTC CASSQAGTGSYGYTF TRBD1 NA TRBJ1-2 TRBV7-9
TGTGCCACCCGAGACCTACTAACAGATACGCAGTATTTT CATRDLLTDTQYF NA NA TRBJ2-3 TRBV12-3/TRBV12-4
TGCGCCAGCAGTCAGACAGCTCAAGAGACCCAGTACTTC CASSQTAQETQYF NA NA TRBJ2-5 TRBV23-1
TGTGCCAGCAGTGCCCTCCGGACAGTGATCTCTGGAAACACCATATATTTT CASSALRTVISGNTIYF NA NA TRBJ1-3 TRBV6-1
TGTGCCAGCAGGGCTGCGGGGGTCTACGAGCAGTACTTC CASRAAGVYEQYF TRBD2 NA TRBJ2-7 TRBV27
TGTGCCAGTAGTATTCCTACGGGGGACAGAGGCTACGAGCAGTACTTC CASSIPTGDRGYEQYF NA NA TRBJ2-7 TRBV19
TGTGCCAGTAGTATTGTTGTCCAATTCACAGATACGCAGTATTTT CASSIVVQFTDTQYF NA NA TRBJ2-3 TRBV19
TGTGCCAGCAGCTTGGGACTAGCGGGGGGCACAGATACGCAGTATTTT CASSLGLAGGTDTQYF TRBD2 NA TRBJ2-3 TRBV5-5
TGTGCCAGCAGCCCAACGCGACATACGCAAACTACCGGGGAGCTGTTTTTT CASSPTRHTQTTGELFF NA NA TRBJ2-2 TRBV7-6
TGCGCCAGCAGCTTGGACATAAACACTGAAGCTTTCTTT CASSLDINTEAFF NA few TRBJ1-1 TRBV5-1
TGTGCCACCCGACAGGGGTCCGACACTGAAGCTTTCTTT CATRQGSDTEAFF TRBD1 NA TRBJ1-1 TRBV7-3
TGTGCCAGCAGTTTCGGACAGGGTCGCGGAGAGACCCAGTACTTC CASSFGQGRGETQYF TRBD1 NA TRBJ2-5 TRBV6-2/TRBV6-3